Sequencing of this T cell receptor (beta chain) was carried out in a study of T cell clones after liver transplantation. Study summary: In this trial, immunosuppression withdrawal was attempted within 2 years of liver transplant. Study-wide points: Compared with third party-reactive sequences, donor-reactive ones declined more, independent of withdrawal success.

Profiled with immunoSEQ multiplex PCR; TCRdb holds only in-frame clones, not every one. Of some 80,000 clones listed, roughly 84% are singletons. With regard to this clone: Antigen specificity is unknown.

The CDR3 is 15 residues long. V trimming: 3 bases; J trimming: 6 bases; junction bases outside the gene matches: 6. Germline values: CDR1 MDHEN, CDR2 SYDVKM. Sequencing used CD4+ T cells from blood, obtained around 50 months after liver transplant. The source is a human patient who received a liver transplant. Part of the T cells may come from the graft donor. The gene calls are TRBV28 and TRBJ2-2, with 8 positions matching TRBD2. The CDR3 DNA sequence: TGTGCCAGCAGTTTTGATCCGGGAGGGTCCGGGGAGCTGTTTTTT. Residues: CASSFDPGGSGELFF.